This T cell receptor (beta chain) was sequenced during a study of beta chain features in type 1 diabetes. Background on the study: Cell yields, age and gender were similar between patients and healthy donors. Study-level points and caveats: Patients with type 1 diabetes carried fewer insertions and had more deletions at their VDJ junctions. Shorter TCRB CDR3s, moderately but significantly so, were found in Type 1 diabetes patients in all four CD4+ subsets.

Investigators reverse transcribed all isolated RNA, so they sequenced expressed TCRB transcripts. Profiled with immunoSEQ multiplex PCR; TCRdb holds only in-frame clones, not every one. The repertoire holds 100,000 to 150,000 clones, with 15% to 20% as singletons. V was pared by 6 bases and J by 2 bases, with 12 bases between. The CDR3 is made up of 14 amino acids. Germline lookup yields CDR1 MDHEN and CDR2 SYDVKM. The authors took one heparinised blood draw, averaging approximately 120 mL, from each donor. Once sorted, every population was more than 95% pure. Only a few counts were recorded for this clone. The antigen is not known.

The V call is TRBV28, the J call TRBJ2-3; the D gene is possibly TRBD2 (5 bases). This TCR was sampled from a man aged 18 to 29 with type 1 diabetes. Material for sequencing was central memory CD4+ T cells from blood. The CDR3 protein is CASSRGLLTDTQYF. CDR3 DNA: TGTGCCAGCAGCCGGGGTTTACTCACAGATACGCAGTATTTT.